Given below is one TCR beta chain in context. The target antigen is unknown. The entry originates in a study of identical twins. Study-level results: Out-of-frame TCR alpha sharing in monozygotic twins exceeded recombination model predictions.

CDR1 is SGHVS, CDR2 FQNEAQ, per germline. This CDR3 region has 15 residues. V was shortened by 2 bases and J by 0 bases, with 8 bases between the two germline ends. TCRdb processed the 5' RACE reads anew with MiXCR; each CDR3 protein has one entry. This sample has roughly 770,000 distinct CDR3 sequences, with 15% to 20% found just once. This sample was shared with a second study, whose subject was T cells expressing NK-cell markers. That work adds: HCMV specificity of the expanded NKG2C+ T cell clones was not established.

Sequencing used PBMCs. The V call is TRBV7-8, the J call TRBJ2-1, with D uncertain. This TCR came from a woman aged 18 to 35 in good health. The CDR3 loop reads CASSLPESSYNEQFF. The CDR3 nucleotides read TGTGCCAGCAGCTTACCCGAGAGCTCCTACAATGAGCAGTTCTTC.